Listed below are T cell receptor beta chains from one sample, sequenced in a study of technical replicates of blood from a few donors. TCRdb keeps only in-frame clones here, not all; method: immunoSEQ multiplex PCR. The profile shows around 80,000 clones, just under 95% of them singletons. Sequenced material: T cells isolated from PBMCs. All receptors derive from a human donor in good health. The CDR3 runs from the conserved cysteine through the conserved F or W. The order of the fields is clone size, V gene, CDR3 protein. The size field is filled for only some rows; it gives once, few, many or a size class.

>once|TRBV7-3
CASSLTDREREQYF
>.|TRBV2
CASSFLSGTGQYF
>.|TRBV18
CASSPGTSGLNEQFF
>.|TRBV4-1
CASSPIQTGGSNQPQHF
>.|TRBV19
CASSRQGLKAFF
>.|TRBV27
CASSFSWVSGEKLFF
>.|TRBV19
CASRTGTGYSTQYF
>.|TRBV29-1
CSVDLTVPTDTQYF
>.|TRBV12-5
CASGRNRGTEAFF
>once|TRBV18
CASSPGTSRLYEQYF
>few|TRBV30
CAWILYGELFF
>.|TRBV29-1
CSVDSGNHETQYF
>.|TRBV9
CASSVVDGQVATGELFF
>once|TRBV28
CASSPPQKGLSYEQYF
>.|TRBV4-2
CASSQDWERFYEQYF
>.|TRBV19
CASSVGGGNQPQHF
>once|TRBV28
CASSLTGTYEQYF
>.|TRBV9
CASSDRTGGTGELFF
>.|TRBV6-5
CASSFGTDQETQYF
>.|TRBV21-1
CASSKAGQGAKSSYNEQFF
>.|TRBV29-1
CSVDTSGIYNEQFF
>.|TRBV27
CASSLSRTSGRSNEQFF
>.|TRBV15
CATSRDPGNSGNTIYF
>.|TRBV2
CASSDETSFYNEQFF
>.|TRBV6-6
CASSYDFPGSYNEQFF
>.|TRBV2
CASVPGVANEKLFF
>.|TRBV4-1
CASSQERRQETQYF
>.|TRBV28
CASRPTGHGYTF
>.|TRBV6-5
CASRTRGNTEAFF
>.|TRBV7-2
CASSSSGLGYTF
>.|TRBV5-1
CASSLEYVKLSGANVLTF
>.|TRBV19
CAITDRVYGYTF
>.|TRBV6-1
CASTPYRGPDQPQHF
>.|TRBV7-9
CASSLVSHSFYEQYF
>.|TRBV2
CASRTTGTYEQYF
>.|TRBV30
CAGRIAGGNEQYF
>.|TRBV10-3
CAISELADYNEQFF